This TCR beta chain derives from a study of cytomegalovirus exposure and HLA in healthy donors. All the people who gave samples were healthy bone marrow donors. In the PCR, 60 Vbeta and 13 Jbeta primers were used. Source study methods: In a later analysis, about 12 million of 65 million to 80 million unique beta chains occurred in at least two donors. The method was immunoSEQ multiplex PCR; TCRdb's version includes in-frame clones alone and lacks a portion of them. The DNA was the basis for D and trimming; V, J and clone size are from that table. Here the sample table reports approximately 170,000 clones. On this clone itself: Its antigen is currently unknown.

This CDR3 comprises 17 residues. J was trimmed by 0 bases and V by 5 bases; bases with no gene match: 7. Germline loops: CDR1 SGHVS, CDR2 FNYEAQ. Study-level findings and limits: The presence/absence work took it that sequencing depth was about the same across donors. What a later analysis showed was that several of the most significant clusters appeared linked to common viral pathogens.

This TCR derives from a woman aged 18-30 years in good health and CMV-seropositive. Sequencing used PBMCs. The V call is TRBV7-6, the J call TRBJ2-7; 13 positions agree with TRBD2. The CDR3, as DNA: TGTGCCAGCAGCCTGTCCGGGACTAGCGGGACCTCCTACGAGCAGTACTTC. Amino acid sequence: CASSLSGTSGTSYEQYF.